This is a list of T cell receptor beta chains from one sample in a study of OX40 agonist ivuxolimab in advanced cancers. Profiled with immunoSEQ multiplex PCR; TCRdb holds only in-frame clones, not every one. In the table there are roughly 70,000 clones, roughly 84% of which are singletons. Material: CD4+ or CD8+ T cells sorted from blood, obtained in a trial of the OX40 agonist ivuxolimab. The receptors stem from an adult with an advanced solid tumor such as melanoma, head and neck, liver or kidney cancer. CDR3s include the opening cysteine and the closing phenylalanine or tryptophan. A D gene is named only where the DNA matches it firmly. The size of a clone is reported for some rows only, either as once, few or many, or as a class for expanded clones.

abundance	j_gene	d_gene	v_gene	CDR3nt	CDR3aa
NA	TRBJ2-7	NA	TRBV15	TGTGCCACCAGCAGAGGAGTAACCTACGAGCAGTACTTC	CATSRGVTYEQYF
NA	TRBJ2-2	NA	TRBV5-4	TGTGCCAGCAGCCCGGGCGGCAGAAACACCGGGGAGCTGTTTTTT	CASSPGGRNTGELFF
NA	TRBJ1-5	TRBD1	TRBV4-1	TGCGCCAGCAGCCGATTCTGGGACAGGGCCGGGAATCAGCCCCAGCATTTT	CASSRFWDRAGNQPQHF
NA	TRBJ2-7	TRBD1	TRBV7-9	TGTGCCAGCAGCTTTTTTTCAGGGGGCTACGAGCAGTACTTC	CASSFFSGGYEQYF
few	TRBJ1-4	NA	TRBV4-3	TGCGCCAGCAGCCAAGATAAAGTTGGCAGCGGAGCAACTAATGAAAAACTGTTTTTT	CASSQDKVGSGATNEKLFF
NA	TRBJ2-1	NA	TRBV18	TGTGCCAGCTCACCGCAGGGAAGCTCCTACAATGAGCAGTTCTTC	CASSPQGSSYNEQFF
NA	TRBJ1-2	NA	TRBV7-9	TGTGCCAGCAGCTGGACGACGTATGGCTACACCTTC	CASSWTTYGYTF
NA	TRBJ1-1	NA	TRBV14	TGTGCCAGCAGCCAAGTTGGGCTGAACACTGAAGCTTTCTTT	CASSQVGLNTEAFF
NA	TRBJ2-7	TRBD1	TRBV9	TGTGCCAGCAGCCTCGGACAGGCCTCCTACGAGCAGTACTTC	CASSLGQASYEQYF
NA	TRBJ1-1	NA	TRBV7-9	TGTGCCAGCAGCTTAGCGGCGGACCTGGACGCTTTCTTT	CASSLAADLDAFF